A single sample gave rise to the 8 T cell receptor beta chains below, sequenced in a study of human T cells and chemical hapten exposure. The time point was: healthy volunteer bleed at 6 weeks. Whole blood that had not been fractionated was the source of extracted total RNA. TCRdb itself ran the RACE reads through MiXCR, one entry per CDR3 protein. Of some 31,000 distinct CDR3 sequences in the sample, around 5.9% are singletons; the top ten hold over 10%. Sequencing was carried out using whole blood. The receptor source for this set is a human donor in good health. Some clones in this sample may be carry-over from other donors' samples.

The rearrangement joins TRBV7-2 to TRBJ1-5; D is undetermined. V was trimmed by 1 base and J by 7 bases, leaving 8 bases between them. The CDR3 length is 13 residues. Germline CDR1 is SGHTA and CDR2 is FQGNSA. The chain's CDR3 is CASSLDLVQPQHF. The CDR3 nucleotides read TGTGCCAGCAGCTTAGATTTGGTCCAGCCCCAGCATTTT. Full variable domain (remainder filled in from reference TRBV7-2 and TRBJ1-5): GAGVSQSPSNKVTEKGKDVELRCDPISGHTALYWYRQSLGQGLEFLIYFQGNSAPDKSGLPSDRFSAERTGGSVSTLTIQRTQQEDSAVYLCASSLDLVQPQHFGDGTRLSIL.

This clonotype was observed many times. CDR3 DNA sequence: TGTGCCAGCAGCTTGGACGGCGCCGGGGAGCTGTTTTTT. Translating gives CASSLDGAGELFF. V and J are TRBV5-4 and TRBJ2-2, with D unclear. Trimming removed 0 bases from V and 6 bases from J, with 6 bases in between. Germline loops: CDR1 SGHNT, CDR2 YYREEE (reference sequence). The CDR3 spans 13 residues.

The CDR3 sequence: CASSVGTGRAGFAEAFF. CDR3 in DNA: TGTGCCAGCAGCGTAGGGACGGGTAGGGCTGGATTCGCTGAAGCTTTCTTT. This rearrangement joins TRBV9 to TRBJ1-1; D is undetermined. CDR1 and CDR2 (germline): SGDLS, YYNGEE. Trimming cost V 0 bases and J 6 bases, with 21 bases left between them. CDR3 length: 17 residues.

This rearrangement joins TRBV19 to TRBJ1-1; a possible D gene is TRBD1 (5 bases). CDR1 and CDR2 (germline): LNHDA, SQIVND (reference sequence). The CDR3 contains 14 residues. The V and J ends lost 9 bases and 5 bases respectively, with 19 bases between them. The CDR3 coding sequence is TGTGCCAGCTCCGTGGGGGAATTTGGGACTGAAGCTTTCTTT. Translation: CASSVGEFGTEAFF.

This clonotype has only a few counts. CDR3 amino acids: CASSQRQGGPEAFF. CDR3 DNA: TGTGCCAGCAGCCAACGCCAAGGGGGCCCTGAAGCTTTCTTT. This sequence joins TRBV5-4 and TRBJ1-1, with 7 bases identical to TRBD1. J lost 6 bases, V lost 4 bases, and 9 bases had no gene match. This CDR3 has 14 residues. Germline lookup yields CDR1 SGHNT and CDR2 YYREEE (reference sequence).

The chain recombines TRBV6-2 or TRBV6-3 with TRBJ1-5; a weak D match, TRBD1 (6 bases). This CDR3 is built from 14 residues. V was clipped by 2 bases and J by 7 bases, with 12 bases between them. Germline V lookup: CDR1 MNHEY, CDR2 SVGEGT. The chain's CDR3 is CASSYGGARQPQHF. In nucleotides, the CDR3 is TGTGCCAGCAGTTACGGGGGGGCCCGGCAGCCCCAGCATTTT.

This clonotype was counted many times. This chain connects TRBV6-6 to TRBJ2-4; 7 nucleotides match TRBD1. The germline V gene has CDR1 MNHNY and CDR2 SVGAGI (reference sequence). J lost 0 bases, V lost 2 bases, and 10 bases had no gene match. This CDR3 has 18 residues. The CDR3 loop is CASSYTPGTVLAKNIQYF. The CDR3 nucleotides are TGTGCCAGCAGTTACACACCCGGGACAGTTTTAGCCAAAAACATTCAGTACTTC.

This clonotype came up many times. The rearrangement joins TRBV5-1 to TRBJ2-3; 7 bases are a match to TRBD1. The CDR3 has 14 residues. CDR1 and CDR2 from the germline V gene are SGHRS and YFSETQ. The V and J ends lost 2 bases and 5 bases, in that order; junction bases with no gene match: 5. The CDR3 DNA reads as TGCGCCAGCAGCTTCGAGGGGGCGAGAGATACGCAGTATTTT. Translating gives CASSFEGARDTQYF.